A single sample gave rise to the 3 T cell receptor beta chains below, sequenced in a study of STAT5B mutations in CD4+ large granular lymphocyte leukemia (dated by TCRdb to between 2020 and 2023). The library was built by means of the immunoSEQ multiplex PCR assay. TCRdb holds this immuneACCESS table with in-frame rearrangements only. Some clones are missing; in checked studies, unresolved V genes explain under half, and the rest has no known cause. This sample lists fewer than 45,000 clones; 75% to 85% were detected once. The ten biggest clones cover 0.55% of the sample. Specimen: CD4+ T cells from blood buffy coats. Every receptor here comes from a human donor in good health.

The V call is TRBV2, the J call TRBJ1-3, with D unresolved. This CDR3 is built from 15 residues. Germline V CDR1 and CDR2: SNHLY, FYNNEI. V lost 1 base, J lost 3 bases, and 10 bases lay in between. This CDR3 is CASSEDWAGGNTIYF. In nucleotides, the CDR3 is TGTGCCAGCAGTGAAGATTGGGCTGGTGGAAACACCATATATTTT.

The chain joins TRBV19 to TRBJ2-2; TRBD1 matches 11 bases. This CDR3 region has 16 residues. The V gene's germline CDR1 is LNHDA and CDR2 SQIVND (reference sequence). With 5 bases clipped from V and 5 bases from J, the junction kept 7 bases outside the gene matches. CDR3 loop: CASSGDRGAGTGELFF. CDR3 sequence (DNA): TGTGCCAGTAGTGGGGACAGGGGGGCCGGAACCGGGGAGCTGTTTTTT.

The chain carries TRBV6-5 and TRBJ2-7, with a possible D match to TRBD1 (6 bases). Germline CDR1 is MNHEY and CDR2 is SVGAGI. The V end lost 6 bases, the J end lost 2 bases, and 11 bases lay between the germline ends. This CDR3 contains 13 residues. CDR3 DNA sequence: TGTGCCAGCAGCCCGGACAGCACCTACGAGCAGTACTTC. This sequence encodes CASSPDSTYEQYF.